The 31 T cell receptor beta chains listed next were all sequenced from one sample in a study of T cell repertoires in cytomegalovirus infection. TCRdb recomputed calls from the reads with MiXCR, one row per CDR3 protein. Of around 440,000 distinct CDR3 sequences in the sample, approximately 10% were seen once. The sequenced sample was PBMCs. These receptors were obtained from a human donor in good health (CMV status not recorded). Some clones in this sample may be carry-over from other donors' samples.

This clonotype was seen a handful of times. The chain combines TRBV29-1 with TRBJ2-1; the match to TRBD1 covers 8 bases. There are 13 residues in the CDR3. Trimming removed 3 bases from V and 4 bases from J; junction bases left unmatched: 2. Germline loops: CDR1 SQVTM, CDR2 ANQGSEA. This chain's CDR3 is CSVEGQEYNEQFF. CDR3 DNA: TGCAGCGTTGAGGGACAGGAATACAATGAGCAGTTCTTC.

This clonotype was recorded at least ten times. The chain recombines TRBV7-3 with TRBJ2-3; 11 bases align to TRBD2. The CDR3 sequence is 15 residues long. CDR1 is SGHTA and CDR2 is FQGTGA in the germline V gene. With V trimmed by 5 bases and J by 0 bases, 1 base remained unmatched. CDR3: CASSVAGGSTDTQYF. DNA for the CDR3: TGTGCCAGCAGCGTAGCGGGGGGGAGCACAGATACGCAGTATTTT.

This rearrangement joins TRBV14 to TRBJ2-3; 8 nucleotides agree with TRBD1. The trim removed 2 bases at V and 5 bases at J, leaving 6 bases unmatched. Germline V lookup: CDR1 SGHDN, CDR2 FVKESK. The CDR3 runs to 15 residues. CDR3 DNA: TGTGCCAGCAGCCAACACAGGGGGGAAGGAGATACGCAGTATTTT. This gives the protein CASSQHRGEGDTQYF.

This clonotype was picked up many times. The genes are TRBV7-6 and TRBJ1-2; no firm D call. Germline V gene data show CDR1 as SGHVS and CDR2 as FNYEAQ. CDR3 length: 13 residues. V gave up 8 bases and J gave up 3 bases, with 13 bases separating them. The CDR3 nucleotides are TGTGCCAGCGGTCGACCCCAAGACTATGGCTACACCTTC. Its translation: CASGRPQDYGYTF.

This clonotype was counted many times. The DNA of the CDR3 is TGTGCCAGCAGTCTCGGACAGCTTAATTCACCCCTCCACTTT. This gives the protein CASSLGQLNSPLHF. This chain links TRBV2 with TRBJ1-6; a possible D gene is TRBD1 (6 bases). Trimming removed 5 bases at V and 6 bases at J, with 11 bases between. CDR1 SNHLY and CDR2 FYNNEI come from the germline V gene. There are 14 residues in the CDR3.

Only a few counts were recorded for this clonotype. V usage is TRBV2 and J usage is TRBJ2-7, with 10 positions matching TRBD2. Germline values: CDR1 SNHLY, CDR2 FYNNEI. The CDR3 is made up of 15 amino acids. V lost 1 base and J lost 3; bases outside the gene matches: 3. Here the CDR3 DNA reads TGTGCCAGCAGTGAAGTCGCTAGCGGGAGCTACGAGCAGTACTTC. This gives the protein CASSEVASGSYEQYF.

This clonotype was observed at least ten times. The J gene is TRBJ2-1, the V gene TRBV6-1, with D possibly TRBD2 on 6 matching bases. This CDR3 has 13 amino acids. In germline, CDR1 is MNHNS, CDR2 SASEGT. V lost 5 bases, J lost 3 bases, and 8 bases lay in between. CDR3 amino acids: CASSRDFYNEQFF. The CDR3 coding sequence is TGTGCCAGCAGTCGGGACTTCTACAATGAGCAGTTCTTC.

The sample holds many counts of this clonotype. The CDR3 is CASSATGGPNYGYTF. In nucleotides, the CDR3 is TGTGCCAGCAGTGCCACAGGGGGTCCTAACTATGGCTACACCTTC. This chain links TRBV2 with TRBJ1-2, with 8 nucleotides matching TRBD1. The trim removed 4 bases at V and 0 bases at J, leaving 4 bases unmatched. CDR3 length: 15 residues. CDR1 is SNHLY, CDR2 FYNNEI, per germline.

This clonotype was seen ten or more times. This CDR3 reads CASSPIRSGYRPREQFF. The CDR3 DNA reads TGTGCCAGCAGTCCCATTCGGTCGGGTTATCGGCCCCGGGAGCAGTTCTTC. The chain recombines TRBV28 with TRBJ2-1, with D hard to call. This CDR3 region has 17 residues. Germline V gene sequence: CDR1 MDHEN, CDR2 SYDVKM. The germline V and J ends were trimmed by 5 bases and 10 bases, with 27 bases remaining between them. The variable domain in full, with the rest retrieved from reference TRBV28 and TRBJ2-1, is DVKVTQSSRYLVKRTGEKVFLECVQDMDHENMFWYRQDPGLGLRLIYFSYDVKMKEKGDIPEGYSVSREKKERFSLILESASTNQTSMYLCASSPIRSGYRPREQFFGPGTRLTVL.

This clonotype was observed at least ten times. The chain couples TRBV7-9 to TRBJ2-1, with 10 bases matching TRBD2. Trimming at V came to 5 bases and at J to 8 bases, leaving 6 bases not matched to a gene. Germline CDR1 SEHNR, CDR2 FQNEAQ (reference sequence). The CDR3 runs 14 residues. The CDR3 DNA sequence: TGTGCCAGCAGCCCCGGACTAGCGGACGATGAGCAGTTCTTC. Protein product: CASSPGLADDEQFF.

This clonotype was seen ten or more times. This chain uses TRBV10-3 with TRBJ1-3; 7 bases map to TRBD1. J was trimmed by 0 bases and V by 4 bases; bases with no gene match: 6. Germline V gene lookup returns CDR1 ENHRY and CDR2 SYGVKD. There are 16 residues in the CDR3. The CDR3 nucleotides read TGTGCCATCAGTGGGACAGGTCAGAGCTCTGGAAACACCATATATTTT. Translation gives CAISGTGQSSGNTIYF.

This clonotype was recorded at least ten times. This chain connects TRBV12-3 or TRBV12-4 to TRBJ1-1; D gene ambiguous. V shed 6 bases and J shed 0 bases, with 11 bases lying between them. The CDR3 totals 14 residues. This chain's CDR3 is CASSLRRLNTEAFF. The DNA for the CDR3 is TGTGCCAGCAGCTTACGTCGATTGAACACTGAAGCTTTCTTT.

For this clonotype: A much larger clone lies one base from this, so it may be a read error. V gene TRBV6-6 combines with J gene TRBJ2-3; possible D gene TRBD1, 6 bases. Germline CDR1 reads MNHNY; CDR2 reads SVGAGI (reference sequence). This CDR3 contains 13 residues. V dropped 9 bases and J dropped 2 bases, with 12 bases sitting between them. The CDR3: CASIGQHTDTQYF. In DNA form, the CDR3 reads TGTGCCAGTATCGGACAGCACACAGATACGCAGTATTTT.

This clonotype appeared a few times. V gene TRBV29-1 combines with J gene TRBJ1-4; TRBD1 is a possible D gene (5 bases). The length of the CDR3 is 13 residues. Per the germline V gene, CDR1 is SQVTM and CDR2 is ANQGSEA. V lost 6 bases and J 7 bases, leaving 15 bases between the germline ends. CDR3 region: CSVRRGGSEKLFF. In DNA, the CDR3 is TGCAGCGTGAGGAGGGGTGGGAGTGAAAAACTGTTTTTT. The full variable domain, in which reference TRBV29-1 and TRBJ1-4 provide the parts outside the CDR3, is SAVISQKPSRDICQRGTSLTIQCQVDSQVTMMFWYRQQPGQSLTLIATANQGSEATYESGFVIDKFPISRPNLTFSTLTVSNMSPEDSSIYLCSVRRGGSEKLFFGSGTQLSVL.

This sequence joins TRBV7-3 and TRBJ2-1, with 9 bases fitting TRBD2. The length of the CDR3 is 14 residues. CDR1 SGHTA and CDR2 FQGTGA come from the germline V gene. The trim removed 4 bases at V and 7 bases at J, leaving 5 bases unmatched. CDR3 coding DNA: TGTGCCAGCAGCTCCGGGACTAGCCTTAATGAGCAGTTCTTC. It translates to CASSSGTSLNEQFF.

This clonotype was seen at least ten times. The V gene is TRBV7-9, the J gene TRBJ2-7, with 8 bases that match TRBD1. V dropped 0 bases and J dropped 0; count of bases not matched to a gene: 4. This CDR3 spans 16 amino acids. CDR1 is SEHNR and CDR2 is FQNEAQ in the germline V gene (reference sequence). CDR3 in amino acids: CASSLALQGASYEQYF. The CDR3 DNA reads TGTGCCAGCAGCTTAGCTCTGCAGGGGGCCTCCTACGAGCAGTACTTC.

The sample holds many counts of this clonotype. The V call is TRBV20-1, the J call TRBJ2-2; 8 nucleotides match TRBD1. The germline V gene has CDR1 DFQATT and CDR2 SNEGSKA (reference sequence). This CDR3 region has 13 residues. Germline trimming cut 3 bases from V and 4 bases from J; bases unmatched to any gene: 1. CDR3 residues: CSARDRVTGELFF. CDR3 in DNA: TGCAGTGCTAGGGACAGGGTCACCGGGGAGCTGTTTTTT.

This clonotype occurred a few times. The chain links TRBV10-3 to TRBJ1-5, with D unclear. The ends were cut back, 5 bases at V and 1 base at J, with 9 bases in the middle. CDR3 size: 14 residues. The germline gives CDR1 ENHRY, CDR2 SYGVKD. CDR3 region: CAISHETSNQPQHF. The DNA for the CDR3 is TGTGCCATCAGTCATGAAACAAGCAATCAGCCCCAGCATTTT.

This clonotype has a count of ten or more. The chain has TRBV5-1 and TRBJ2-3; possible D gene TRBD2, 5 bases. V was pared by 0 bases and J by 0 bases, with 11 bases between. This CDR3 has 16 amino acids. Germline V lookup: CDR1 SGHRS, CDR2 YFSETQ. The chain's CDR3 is CASSLGTGISTDTQYF. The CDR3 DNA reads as TGCGCCAGCAGCTTGGGGACCGGGATCAGCACAGATACGCAGTATTTT. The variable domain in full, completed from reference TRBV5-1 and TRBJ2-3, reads KAGVTQTPRYLIKTRGQQVTLSCSPISGHRSVSWYQQTPGQGLQFLFEYFSETQRNKGNFPGRFSGRQFSNSRSEMNVSTLELGDSALYLCASSLGTGISTDTQYFGPGTRLTVL.

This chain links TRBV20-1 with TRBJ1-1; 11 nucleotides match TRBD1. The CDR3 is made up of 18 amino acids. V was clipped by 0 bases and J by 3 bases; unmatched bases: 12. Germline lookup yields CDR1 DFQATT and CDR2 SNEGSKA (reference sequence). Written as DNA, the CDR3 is TGCAGTGCTAGAGACCCACTCCGGGGGGGACAGGGGGACACTGAAGCTTTCTTT. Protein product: CSARDPLRGGQGDTEAFF.

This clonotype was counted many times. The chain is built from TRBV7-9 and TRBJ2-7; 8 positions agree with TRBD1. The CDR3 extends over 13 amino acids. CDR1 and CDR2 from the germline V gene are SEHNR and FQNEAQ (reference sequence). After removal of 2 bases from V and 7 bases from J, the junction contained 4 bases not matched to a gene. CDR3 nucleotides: TGTGCCAGCAGCTTAATCCAGGGGGCTGAGCAGTACTTC. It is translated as CASSLIQGAEQYF. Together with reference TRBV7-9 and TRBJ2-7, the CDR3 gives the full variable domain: DTGVSQNPRHKITKRGQNVTFRCDPISEHNRLYWYRQTLGQGPEFLTYFQNEAQLEKSRLLSDRFSAERPKGSFSTLEIQRTEQGDSAMYLCASSLIQGAEQYFGPGTRLTVT.

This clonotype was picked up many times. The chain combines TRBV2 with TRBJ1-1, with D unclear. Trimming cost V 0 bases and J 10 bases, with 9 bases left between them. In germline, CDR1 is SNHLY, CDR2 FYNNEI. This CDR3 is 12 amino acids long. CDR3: CASSEAAGRAFF. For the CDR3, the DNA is TGTGCCAGCAGTGAAGCGGCAGGCAGAGCTTTCTTT.

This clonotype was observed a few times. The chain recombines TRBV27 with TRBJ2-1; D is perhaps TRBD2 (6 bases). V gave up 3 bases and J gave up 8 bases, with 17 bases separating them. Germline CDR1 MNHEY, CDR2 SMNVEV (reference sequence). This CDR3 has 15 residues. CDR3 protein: CASSFLRDFKDEQFF. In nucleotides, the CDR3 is TGTGCCAGCAGTTTCCTTCGGGACTTCAAAGATGAGCAGTTCTTC.

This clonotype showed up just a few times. The CDR3 DNA reads as TGTGCCAGCAGTGGACAGTTGGATGGCTACACCTTC. Protein product: CASSGQLDGYTF. V gene TRBV27 combines with J gene TRBJ1-2; maybe TRBD1 (6 bases). CDR3 size: 12 residues. Trimming took 5 bases from V and 6 from J, leaving 10 bases between them. The germline gives CDR1 MNHEY, CDR2 SMNVEV (reference sequence).

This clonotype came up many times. DNA for the CDR3: TGTGCCAGCAGTTTATCCGGGGGGGAGGGACCCTACAATGAGCAGTTCTTC. This sequence encodes CASSLSGGEGPYNEQFF. V usage is TRBV27 and J usage is TRBJ2-1, with TRBD2 matching 8 bases. V lost 0 bases and J lost 2; bases outside the gene matches: 6. CDR1 is MNHEY and CDR2 is SMNVEV in the germline V gene (reference sequence). The CDR3 spans 17 residues.

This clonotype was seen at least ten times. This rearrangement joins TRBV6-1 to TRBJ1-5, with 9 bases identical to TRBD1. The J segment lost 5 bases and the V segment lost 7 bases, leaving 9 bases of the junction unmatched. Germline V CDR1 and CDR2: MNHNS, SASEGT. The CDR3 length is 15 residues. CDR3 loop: CASKRTGEEYQPQHF. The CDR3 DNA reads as TGTGCCAGCAAACGGACAGGGGAGGAGTATCAGCCCCAGCATTTT.

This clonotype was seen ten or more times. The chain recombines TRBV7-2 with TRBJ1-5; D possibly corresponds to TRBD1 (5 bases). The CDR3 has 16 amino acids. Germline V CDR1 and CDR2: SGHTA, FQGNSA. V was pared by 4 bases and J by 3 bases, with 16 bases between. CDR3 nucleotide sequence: TGTGCCAGCAGCTCCCAATCAAGGGGCAACAATCAGCCCCAGCATTTT. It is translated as CASSSQSRGNNQPQHF.

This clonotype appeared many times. The DNA of the CDR3 is TGCAGTGCTAGAGATCCCCTAGCGGGGGTGCAATCCTACGAGCAGTACTTC. This encodes CSARDPLAGVQSYEQYF. This rearrangement joins TRBV20-1 to TRBJ2-7; 10 bases fit TRBD2. The CDR3 runs 17 residues. CDR1 is DFQATT, CDR2 SNEGSKA, per germline (reference sequence). V shed 0 bases and J 1 base; nucleotides not matched to a gene: 9.

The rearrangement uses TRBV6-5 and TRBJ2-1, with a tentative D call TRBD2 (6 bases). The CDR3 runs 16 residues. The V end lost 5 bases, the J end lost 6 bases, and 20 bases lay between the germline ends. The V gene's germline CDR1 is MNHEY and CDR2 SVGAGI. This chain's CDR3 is CASSDWDSRLPNEQFF. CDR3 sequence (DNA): TGTGCCAGCAGTGACTGGGACTCCCGGTTACCCAATGAGCAGTTCTTC.

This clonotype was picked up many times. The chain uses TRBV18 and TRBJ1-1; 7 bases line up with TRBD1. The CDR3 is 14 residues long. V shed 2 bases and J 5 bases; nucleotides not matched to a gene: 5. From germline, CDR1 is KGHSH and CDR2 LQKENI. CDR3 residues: CASSPATGSTEAFF. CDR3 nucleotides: TGTGCCAGCTCACCAGCGACAGGGAGTACTGAAGCTTTCTTT.

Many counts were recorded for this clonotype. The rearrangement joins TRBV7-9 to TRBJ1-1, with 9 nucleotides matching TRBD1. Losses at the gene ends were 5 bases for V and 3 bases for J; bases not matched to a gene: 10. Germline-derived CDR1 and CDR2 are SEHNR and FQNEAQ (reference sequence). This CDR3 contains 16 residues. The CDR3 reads CASSDTTGGYDTEAFF. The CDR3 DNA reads TGTGCCAGCAGCGATACGACAGGGGGGTATGACACTGAAGCTTTCTTT.